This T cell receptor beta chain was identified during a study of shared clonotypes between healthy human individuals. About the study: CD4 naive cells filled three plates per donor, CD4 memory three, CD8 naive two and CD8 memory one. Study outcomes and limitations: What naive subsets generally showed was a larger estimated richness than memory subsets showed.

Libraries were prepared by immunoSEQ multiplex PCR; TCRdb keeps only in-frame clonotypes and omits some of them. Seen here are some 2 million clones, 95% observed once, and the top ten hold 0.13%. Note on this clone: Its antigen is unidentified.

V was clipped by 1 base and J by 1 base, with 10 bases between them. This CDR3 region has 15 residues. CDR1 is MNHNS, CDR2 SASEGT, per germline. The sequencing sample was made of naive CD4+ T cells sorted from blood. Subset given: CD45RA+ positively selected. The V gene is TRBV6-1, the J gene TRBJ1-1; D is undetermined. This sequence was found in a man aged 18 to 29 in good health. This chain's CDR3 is CASSEGFFKNTEAFF. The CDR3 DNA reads TGTGCCAGCAGTGAAGGGTTCTTTAAGAACACTGAAGCTTTCTTT.